The subject of this entry is one TCR beta chain. Repertoires were generated with immunoSEQ multiplex PCR, while TCRdb's copy carries only in-frame clones and drops some. This table holds more than 150,000 clones, 70% to 90% found once. The trim removed 5 bases at V and 1 base at J, leaving 14 bases unmatched. The CDR3 contains 18 residues. Germline CDR1 and CDR2: MNHEY and SVGEGT. This entry comes from a study of blood T cell repertoires in COVID-19. The sequence was obtained from a man between 65 and 85 years old with active or convalescent COVID-19. This chain links TRBV6-2 or TRBV6-3 with TRBJ2-3; 8 nucleotides align to TRBD1. Material: peripheral blood. The CDR3 here is CASSPTGGNIGGTDTQYF. The CDR3 DNA reads TGTGCCAGCAGTCCCACAGGGGGTAATATTGGAGGCACAGATACGCAGTATTTT.